This TCR beta chain was sequenced in a study of blood T cell repertoires in COVID-19. Across the whole study: The cDNA or gDNA used as material had been derived from T cells, B-cell-depleted T cells, or PBMCs.

As handled by the study authors: Reference gene primers were amplified, and this amplification served to estimate nucleated cell counts. Clones were read by immunoSEQ multiplex PCR, and TCRdb kept only the in-frame ones, dropping some. V, J and clone size are those of that table, while D and trimming were read from the DNA. Here the sample spans 120,000 or so clones, more than 60% being singletons. CDR1 SGDLS and CDR2 YYNGEE come from the germline V gene. There are 16 residues in the CDR3. With 0 bases clipped from V and 8 bases from J, the junction kept 6 bases outside the gene matches. This clone was seen more than once but under ten times.

Input material: peripheral blood. This TCR derives from a woman aged 70 to 79 with acute or convalescent COVID-19. This rearrangement joins TRBV9 to TRBJ1-6; 9 bases are a match to TRBD1. The CDR3 loop is CASSVVGTGRHSPLHF. Here the CDR3 DNA reads TGTGCCAGCAGCGTAGTTGGGACAGGGCGCCATTCACCCCTCCACTTT.